These 21 T cell receptor beta chains were all obtained from the same sample, sequenced in a study of blood T cell repertoires in COVID-19. Sequenced by immunoSEQ multiplex PCR; TCRdb stores in-frame clones only, minus some. The sample includes under 80,000 clones, roughly 86% of them seen just once. Sequencing input: peripheral blood. Receptors were obtained from a man aged 65 to 79 with acute or convalescent COVID-19.

The rearrangement joins TRBV7-2 to TRBJ2-2; unclear D gene. The CDR3 is made up of 13 amino acids. In germline, CDR1 is SGHTA, CDR2 FQGNSA. The ends were cut back, 5 bases at V and 3 bases at J, with 7 bases in the middle. The CDR3 is CASSHPYTGELFF. The CDR3, as DNA: TGTGCCAGCAGCCATCCATACACCGGGGAGCTGTTTTTT.

The V call is TRBV5-6, the J call TRBJ1-2, with a weak D call TRBD1 (5 bases). Germline CDR1 is SGHDT and CDR2 is YYEEEE. V lost 3 bases and J lost 4, with 16 bases in between. This CDR3 is 15 amino acids long. The CDR3 nucleotides are TGTGCCAGCAGCTCGGGACTTGGAAGGGGCTATGGCTACACCTTC. This encodes CASSSGLGRGYGYTF.

The rearrangement uses TRBV7-2 and TRBJ2-2; D might be TRBD1 (5 bases). CDR1 SGHTA and CDR2 FQGNSA come from the germline V gene. Trimming took off 1 base at V and 6 bases at J, with 9 bases between the two ends. CDR3 length: 14 amino acids. CDR3 DNA sequence: TGTGCCAGCAGCTTAGGGGCCAGGGCCGGGGAGCTGTTTTTT. Protein sequence: CASSLGARAGELFF. The complete variable domain, with remaining parts taken from reference TRBV7-2 and TRBJ2-2, reads GAGVSQSPSNKVTEKGKDVELRCDPISGHTALYWYRQSLGQGLEFLIYFQGNSAPDKSGLPSDRFSAERTGGSVSTLTIQRTQQEDSAVYLCASSLGARAGELFFGEGSRLTVL.

V is TRBV28 and J is TRBJ1-1; TRBD1 is a possible D gene (6 bases). CDR3 length: 15 amino acids. Germline loops: CDR1 MDHEN, CDR2 SYDVKM. The V and J ends lost 4 bases and 0 bases respectively, with 12 bases between them. The CDR3 region has the DNA TGTGCCAGCAGTTGGGGGCAGGCCATGAACACTGAAGCTTTCTTT. Encoded protein: CASSWGQAMNTEAFF.

This clone was seen a single time. This chain joins TRBV7-6 and TRBJ2-1; a possible D gene is TRBD1 (5 bases). The CDR3 extends over 17 amino acids. The V end was cut by 0 bases, the J end by 1 base, with 13 bases between. Germline-derived CDR1 and CDR2 are SGHVS and FNYEAQ. The CDR3 region is CASSLAPGHSSYNEQFF. The DNA for the CDR3 is TGTGCCAGCAGCTTAGCGCCCGGACATAGTTCCTACAATGAGCAGTTCTTC.

The CDR3 protein is CASSPQKGAGQETQYF. The CDR3 DNA reads as TGTGCCAGCTCCCCCCAAAAAGGGGCAGGGCAAGAGACCCAGTACTTC. The genes are TRBV18 and TRBJ2-5; weak D call: TRBD1 (5 bases). CDR1 and CDR2 (germline): KGHSH, LQKENI. CDR3 size: 16 residues. Trimming removed 6 bases from V and 2 bases from J, with 19 bases in between.

Only a few counts were recorded for this clone. The genes are TRBV5-4 and TRBJ1-3, with 7 bases lining up with TRBD1. In germline, CDR1 is SGHNT, CDR2 YYREEE (reference sequence). After removal of 4 bases from V and 4 bases from J, the junction contained 5 bases not matched to a gene. The CDR3 spans 14 residues. CDR3 region: CASSRTGAGNTIYF. The CDR3 bases are TGTGCCAGCAGCCGCACAGGGGCGGGAAACACCATATATTTT.

This chain links TRBV12-3 or TRBV12-4 with TRBJ1-1; the D is unclear. The CDR3 contains 12 residues. V lost 6 bases and J 1 base, leaving 6 bases between the germline ends. The CDR3 region is CASSVKNTEAFF. The CDR3 DNA reads as TGTGCCAGCAGCGTAAAGAACACTGAAGCTTTCTTT.

A single count supports this clone. The V call is TRBV9, the J call TRBJ2-4, with 12 bases fitting TRBD2. CDR3 size: 19 residues. The V and J ends lost 0 bases and 3 bases, in that order; junction bases with no gene match: 10. Germline assignment: CDR1 SGDLS and CDR2 YYNGEE. CDR3 DNA: TGTGCCAGCAGCGTAGAGGACAGGGGGACTAGCGGGTTCAAAAACATTCAGTACTTC. This sequence encodes CASSVEDRGTSGFKNIQYF.

This clone has more than one count but fewer than ten. The chain uses TRBV30 and TRBJ2-1; D is possibly TRBD1 (5 bases). Germline V gives CDR1 GTSNPN, CDR2 SVGIG (reference sequence). The CDR3 is made up of 13 amino acids. CDR3 region: CASDNYPGNEQFF. DNA for the CDR3: TGTGCATCGGACAATTATCCGGGCAATGAGCAGTTCTTC. Full variable domain (outside the CDR3, taken from reference TRBV30 and TRBJ2-1): SQTIHQWPATLVQPVGSPLSLECTVEGTSNPNLYWYRQAAGRGLQLLFYSVGIGQISSEVPQNLSASRPQDRQFILSSKKLLLSDSGFYLCASDNYPGNEQFFGPGTRLTVL.

The chain has TRBV5-4 and TRBJ2-5; TRBD1 agrees at 9 bases. CDR1 and CDR2 from the germline V gene are SGHNT and YYREEE (reference sequence). The CDR3 length is 15 residues. J was trimmed by 5 bases and V by 4 bases; bases with no gene match: 9. CDR3 protein: CASSRMGQGPETQYF. The CDR3 nucleotides read TGTGCCAGCAGCCGCATGGGACAGGGCCCGGAGACCCAGTACTTC. The complete variable domain, with remaining parts taken from reference TRBV5-4 and TRBJ2-5, reads ETGVTQSPTHLIKTRGQQVTLRCSSQSGHNTVSWYQQALGQGPQFIFQYYREEENGRGNFPPRFSGLQFPNYSSELNVNALELDDSALYLCASSRMGQGPETQYFGPGTRLLVL.

The V gene is TRBV30, the J gene TRBJ1-1; the D is unclear. Germline loops: CDR1 GTSNPN, CDR2 SVGIG (reference sequence). Trimming took off 0 bases at V and 3 bases at J, with 8 bases between the two ends. The CDR3 has 13 residues. The CDR3 DNA reads as TGTGCCTGGAGTGTCTTAACAGACACTGAAGCTTTCTTT. This codes for CAWSVLTDTEAFF.

V gene TRBV6-6 combines with J gene TRBJ1-1; 8 bases are a match to TRBD1. This CDR3 is 14 amino acids long. Germline values: CDR1 MNHNY, CDR2 SVGAGI (reference sequence). After removal of 0 bases from V and 5 bases from J, the junction contained 2 bases not matched to a gene. The CDR3 bases are TGTGCCAGCAGTTACTCCAGGGGGCAAACTGAAGCTTTCTTT. It codes for CASSYSRGQTEAFF.

This chain joins TRBV5-1 and TRBJ2-1; TRBD2 matches 8 bases. The germline V gene encodes CDR1 SGHRS and CDR2 YFSETQ. The CDR3 loop spans 18 amino acids. V trimming: 0 bases; J trimming: 7 bases; junction bases outside the gene matches: 15. CDR3 amino acids: CASSLAFLSGSLGNEQFF. The CDR3 coding sequence is TGCGCCAGCAGCTTGGCTTTCCTAAGCGGGAGTTTGGGGAATGAGCAGTTCTTC.

The chain uses TRBV3-1 (or the pseudogene TRBV3-2) and TRBJ2-3; weak D call: TRBD1 (5 bases). This CDR3 is 12 amino acids long. The germline V gene has CDR1 LGHDT and CDR2 YNNKEL (reference sequence). V lost 4 bases, J lost 6 bases, and 8 bases lay in between. The CDR3 nucleotides read TGTGCCAGCAGCCTCAAGGGGGATACGCAGTATTTT. Its protein product is CASSLKGDTQYF.

The J gene is TRBJ2-1, the V gene TRBV27; D perhaps matches TRBD1 (6 bases). V was cut by 5 bases and J by 4 bases, with 15 bases left in between. Germline V CDR1 and CDR2: MNHEY, SMNVEV (reference sequence). The CDR3 consists of 15 residues. DNA for the CDR3: TGTGCCAGCAGTGCAGGGGTCGCACCGTACAATGAGCAGTTCTTC. Translating it yields CASSAGVAPYNEQFF.

The rearrangement joins TRBV15 to TRBJ1-5; TRBD1 is a possible D gene (5 bases). V lost 1 base and J 3 bases, leaving 13 bases between the germline ends. The CDR3 runs 16 residues. Germline-derived CDR1 and CDR2 are LNHNV and YYDKDF (reference sequence). The CDR3: CATSRVSRQNNQPQHF. The CDR3 bases are TGTGCCACCAGCAGAGTGAGTCGACAGAACAATCAGCCCCAGCATTTT. The entire variable domain, with the rest obtained from reference TRBV15 and TRBJ1-5, is as follows: DAMVIQNPRYQVTQFGKPVTLSCSQTLNHNVMYWYQQKSSQAPKLLFHYYDKDFNNEADTPDNFQSRRPNTSFCFLDIRSPGLGDTAMYLCATSRVSRQNNQPQHFGDGTRLSIL.

This chain links TRBV19 with TRBJ1-4, with 8 bases identical to TRBD1. V trimming: 4 bases; J trimming: 4 bases; junction bases outside the gene matches: 11. The germline V gene has CDR1 LNHDA and CDR2 SQIVND (reference sequence). This CDR3 contains 17 residues. The CDR3 DNA sequence: TGTGCCAGTAGTACCCGAATCAACAGGGGGGGTAATGAAAAACTGTTTTTT. It is translated as CASSTRINRGGNEKLFF. The full variable domain, rest sourced from reference TRBV19 and TRBJ1-4, is DGGITQSPKYLFRKEGQNVTLSCEQNLNHDAMYWYRQDPGQGLRLIYYSQIVNDFQKGDIAEGYSVSREKKESFPLTVTSAQKNPTAFYLCASSTRINRGGNEKLFFGSGTQLSVL.

This clone was seen once. The chain uses TRBV24-1 and TRBJ2-3, with 9 bases lining up with TRBD1. The CDR3 runs 14 residues. Trimming cost V 5 bases and J 4 bases; bases outside gene matches: 3. Germline values: CDR1 KGHDR, CDR2 SFDVKD. CDR3 sequence: CATSGTGEADTQYF. The CDR3 DNA reads as TGTGCCACCAGTGGGACAGGGGAAGCAGATACGCAGTATTTT.

The chain recombines TRBV19 with TRBJ2-3, with TRBD2 matching over 8 bases. V trimming: 1 base; J trimming: 1 base; junction bases outside the gene matches: 10. The CDR3 has 18 residues. Germline CDR1 is LNHDA and CDR2 is SQIVND (reference sequence). The CDR3 region has the DNA TGTGCCAGTAGTATAGTTGGTAGCGGGGAATTGGGCACAGATACGCAGTATTTT. Encoded protein: CASSIVGSGELGTDTQYF.

Here the CDR3 reads CAISPGLAGEHGPYEQYF. CDR3 sequence (DNA): TGTGCCATCAGTCCGGGGCTAGCGGGAGAACATGGGCCCTACGAGCAGTACTTC. V usage is TRBV10-3 and J usage is TRBJ2-7; TRBD2 aligns across 10 bases. The J segment lost 2 bases and the V segment lost 5 bases, leaving 15 bases of the junction unmatched. There are 18 residues in the CDR3. Per germline, CDR1 ENHRY and CDR2 SYGVKD.